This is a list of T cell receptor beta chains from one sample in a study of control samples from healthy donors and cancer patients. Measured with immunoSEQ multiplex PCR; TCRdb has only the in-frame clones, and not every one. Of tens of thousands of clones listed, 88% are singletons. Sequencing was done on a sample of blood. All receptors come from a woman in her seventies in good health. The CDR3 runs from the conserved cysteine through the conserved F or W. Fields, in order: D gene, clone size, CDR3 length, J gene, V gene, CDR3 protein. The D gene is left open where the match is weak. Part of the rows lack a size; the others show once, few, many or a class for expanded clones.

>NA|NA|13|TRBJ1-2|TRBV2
CASSENRSYGYTF
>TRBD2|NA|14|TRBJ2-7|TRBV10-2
CASQELAGPYEQYF
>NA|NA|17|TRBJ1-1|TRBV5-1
CASSSPLGTDPGTEAFF
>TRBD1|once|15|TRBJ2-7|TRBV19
CASSIEGQGAYEQYF
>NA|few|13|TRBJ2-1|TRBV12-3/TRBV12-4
CASRVSSYNEQFF
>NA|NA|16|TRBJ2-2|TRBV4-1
CASSQAPGANTGELFF
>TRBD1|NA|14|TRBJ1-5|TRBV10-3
CAISEGTGNQPQHF
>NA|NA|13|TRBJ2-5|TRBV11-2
CASSLGGRETQYF
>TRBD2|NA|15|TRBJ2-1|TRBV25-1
CASSGLAASYNEQFF
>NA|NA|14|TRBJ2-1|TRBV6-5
CASAVQVLSSEQFF
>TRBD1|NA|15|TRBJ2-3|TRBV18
CASSPTGGSTDTQYF
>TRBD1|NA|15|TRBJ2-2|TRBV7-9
CASRSGTGATGELFF
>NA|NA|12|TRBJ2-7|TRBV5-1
CASSENDYEQYF
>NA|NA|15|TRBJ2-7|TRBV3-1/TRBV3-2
CASSQAHFSSYEQYF
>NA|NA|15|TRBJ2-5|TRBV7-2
CASSLADIPQETQYF
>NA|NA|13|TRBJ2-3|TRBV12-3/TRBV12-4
CASSPGLVDTQYF
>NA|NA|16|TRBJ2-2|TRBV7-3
CASSGGAPIGTGELFF
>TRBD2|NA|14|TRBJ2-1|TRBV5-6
CASSWGLADNEQFF
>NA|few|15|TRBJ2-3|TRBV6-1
CASSERWDTTDTQYF
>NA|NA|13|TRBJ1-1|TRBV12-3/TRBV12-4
CASSVGRNTEAFF
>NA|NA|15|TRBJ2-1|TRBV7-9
CASSSSAFSDGEQFF
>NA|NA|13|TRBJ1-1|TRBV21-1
CASSRYLNTEAFF
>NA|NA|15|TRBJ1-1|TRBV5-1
CASSLEEVGYSEAFF
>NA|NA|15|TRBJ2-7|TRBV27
CASSLSLMGGYEQYF
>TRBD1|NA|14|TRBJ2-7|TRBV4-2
CASSQDRSSYEQYF
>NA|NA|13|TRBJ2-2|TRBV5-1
CASGGAGTGELFF
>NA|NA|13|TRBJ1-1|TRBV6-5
CASHQGRGSEAFF
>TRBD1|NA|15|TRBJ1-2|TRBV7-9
CASSLDKGAGYGYTF
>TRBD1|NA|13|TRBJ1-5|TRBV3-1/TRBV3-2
CASSPTGVQPQHF
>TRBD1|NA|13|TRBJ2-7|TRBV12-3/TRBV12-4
CASSLTGASEQYF
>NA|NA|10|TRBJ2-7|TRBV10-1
CASSVYEQYF
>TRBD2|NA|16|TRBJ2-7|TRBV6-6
CASSNAGTSVPHEQYF
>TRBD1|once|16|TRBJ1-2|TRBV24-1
CATSDPPGGQGYGYTF
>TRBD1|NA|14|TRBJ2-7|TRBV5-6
CASSPDRGLYEQYF
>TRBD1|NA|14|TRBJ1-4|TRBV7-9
CASSRDRANEKLFF
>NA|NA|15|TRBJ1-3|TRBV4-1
CASSQDGLTGNTIYF
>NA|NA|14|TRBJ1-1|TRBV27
CASSGQGMNTEAFF
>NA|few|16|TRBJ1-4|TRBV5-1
CASSTRGRSTNEKLFF